Reported below is one T cell receptor beta chain. Its antigen is currently unknown. Naive CD8 isolation took CD45RO-negative cells positively selected for CCR7 and excluded terminally differentiated effector memory CD45RA+ cells. These data come from a study of shared clonotypes between healthy human individuals. Germline V gene data show CDR1 as MGHDK and CDR2 as SYGVNS. Trimming cost V 0 bases and J 8 bases; bases outside gene matches: 11. This CDR3 spans 16 amino acids. Original data processing: ImmunoSEQ junction-only sequences lacked quality scores, so their filtering differed. Clones were sequenced by immunoSEQ multiplex PCR, and TCRdb holds only the in-frame ones, with some missing. The D gene and trimming were derived from the DNA, and the V and J assignments and clone size from that table. There are roughly 2 million clones in the sample; approximately 95% occur only once, and 0.85% to 1.2% lies in the top ten.

Study-level points and caveats: Non-shared clonotypes displayed generation probabilities falling below those of clonotypes present in all four donors.

This TCR was recovered from a man between 18 and 29 years old in good health. The chain links TRBV25-1 to TRBJ1-2, with 8 bases identical to TRBD1. Sequences were obtained from naive CD8+ T cells sorted from blood. DNA for the CDR3: TGTGCCAGCAGTGAATATGTAGGACAGGGCCGTTCGGGCTACACCTTC. Translated, it gives CASSEYVGQGRSGYTF.